Described below is a single T cell receptor (beta chain) sequence and its context. The data were taken from a study of blood T cell repertoires in COVID-19. Turning to the study itself: Specimens from acute and convalescent COVID-19 originated in the United States, Italy and Spain. Sources were T cells, B-cell-depleted T cells, or PBMCs; the material itself was cDNA or gDNA.

Sequencing used immunoSEQ multiplex PCR; TCRdb keeps in-frame clones, though not all of them. The repertoire includes approximately 94,000 clones, over 80% of them detected once, and 13% sits in the top ten. Looked up from germline, CDR1 is SGHKS and CDR2 is YYEKEE (reference sequence). The junction had 12 bases not matched to a gene; V was cut back by 4 bases and J by 4 bases. The CDR3 has 16 amino acids. The rearrangement links TRBV5-5 to TRBJ1-1; 8 bases line up with TRBD1. The sequenced sample was peripheral blood. This receptor was obtained from a man aged 50 or older with active or convalescent COVID-19. The CDR3 here is CASSTGQGPFVTEAFF. The DNA for the CDR3 is TGTGCCAGCAGCACCGGACAGGGCCCGTTTGTCACTGAAGCTTTCTTT.